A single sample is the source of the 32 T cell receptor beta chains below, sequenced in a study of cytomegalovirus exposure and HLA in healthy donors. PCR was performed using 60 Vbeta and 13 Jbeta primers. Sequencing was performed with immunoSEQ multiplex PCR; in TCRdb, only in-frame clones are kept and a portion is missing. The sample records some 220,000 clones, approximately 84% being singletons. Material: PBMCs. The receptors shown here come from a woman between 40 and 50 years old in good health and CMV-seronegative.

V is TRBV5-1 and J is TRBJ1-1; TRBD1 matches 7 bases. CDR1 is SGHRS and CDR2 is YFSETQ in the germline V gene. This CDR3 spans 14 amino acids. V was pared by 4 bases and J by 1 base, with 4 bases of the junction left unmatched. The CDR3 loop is CASSPGQTNTEAFF. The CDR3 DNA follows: TGCGCCAGCAGCCCGGGACAGACGAACACTGAAGCTTTCTTT.

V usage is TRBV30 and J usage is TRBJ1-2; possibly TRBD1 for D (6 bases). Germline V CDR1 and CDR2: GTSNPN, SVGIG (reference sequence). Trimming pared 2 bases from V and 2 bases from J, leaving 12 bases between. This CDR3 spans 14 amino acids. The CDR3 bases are TGTGCCTGGAGTCCGACAGGAAGCAACTATGGCTACACCTTC. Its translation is CAWSPTGSNYGYTF. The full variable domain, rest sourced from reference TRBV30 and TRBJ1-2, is SQTIHQWPATLVQPVGSPLSLECTVEGTSNPNLYWYRQAAGRGLQLLFYSVGIGQISSEVPQNLSASRPQDRQFILSSKKLLLSDSGFYLCAWSPTGSNYGYTFGSGTRLTVV.

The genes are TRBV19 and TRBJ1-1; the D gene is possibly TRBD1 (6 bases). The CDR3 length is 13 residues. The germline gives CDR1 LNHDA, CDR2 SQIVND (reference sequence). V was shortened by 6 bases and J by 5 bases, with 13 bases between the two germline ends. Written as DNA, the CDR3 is TGTGCCAGTAGCTCAGGGGTGGGGACTGAAGCTTTCTTT. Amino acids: CASSSGVGTEAFF.

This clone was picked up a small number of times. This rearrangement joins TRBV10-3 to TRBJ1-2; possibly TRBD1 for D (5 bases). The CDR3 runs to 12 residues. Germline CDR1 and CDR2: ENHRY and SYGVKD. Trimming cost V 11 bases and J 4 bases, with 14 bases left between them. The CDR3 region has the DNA TGTGCCGTAGGTCCCGGGGGCTATGGCTACACCTTC. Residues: CAVGPGGYGYTF.

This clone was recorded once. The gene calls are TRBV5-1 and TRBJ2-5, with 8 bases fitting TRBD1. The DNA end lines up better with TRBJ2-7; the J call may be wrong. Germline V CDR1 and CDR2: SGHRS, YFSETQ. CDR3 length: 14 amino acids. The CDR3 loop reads CASSLGTGTYEQYF. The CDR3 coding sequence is TGCGCCAGCAGCTTAGGGACAGGAACCTACGAGCAGTACTTC.

The CDR3 loop is CASSLGASTGFPYEQYF. For the CDR3, the DNA is TGTGCCAGCAGCTTGGGGGCTTCTACAGGGTTCCCCTACGAGCAGTACTTC. This rearrangement joins TRBV5-6 to TRBJ2-7; the D gene is possibly TRBD1 (6 bases). The ends were cut back, 0 bases at V and 2 bases at J, with 18 bases in the middle. The CDR3 consists of 17 residues. CDR1 and CDR2 from the germline V gene are SGHDT and YYEEEE.

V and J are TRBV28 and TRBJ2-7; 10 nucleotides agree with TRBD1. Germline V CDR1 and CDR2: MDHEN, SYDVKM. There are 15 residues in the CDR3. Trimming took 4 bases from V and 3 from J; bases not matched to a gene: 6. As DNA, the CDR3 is TGTGCCAGCAGTTCCGCCGGGACAGGGGACTACGAGCAGTACTTC. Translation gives CASSSAGTGDYEQYF.

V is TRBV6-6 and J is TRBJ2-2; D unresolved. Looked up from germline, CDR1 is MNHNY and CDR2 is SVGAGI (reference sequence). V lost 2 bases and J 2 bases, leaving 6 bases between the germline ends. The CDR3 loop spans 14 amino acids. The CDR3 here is CASSYRHNTGELFF. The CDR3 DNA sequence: TGTGCCAGCAGTTACCGACACAACACCGGGGAGCTGTTTTTT.

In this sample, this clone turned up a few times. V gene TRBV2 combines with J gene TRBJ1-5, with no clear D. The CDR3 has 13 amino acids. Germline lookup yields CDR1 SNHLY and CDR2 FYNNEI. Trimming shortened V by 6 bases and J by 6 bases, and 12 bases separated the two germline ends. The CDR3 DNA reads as TGTGCCAGCAGCCGAGACCAGGCTCAGCCCCAGCATTTT. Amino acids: CASSRDQAQPQHF.

The CDR3 region has the DNA TGCGCCAGCAGCGCGAGCGTCTCGAGTGGAGGCTACACCTTC. Translation gives CASSASVSSGGYTF. V gene TRBV5-1 combines with J gene TRBJ1-2; D gene uncertain. Between the trimmed V and J ends, which lost 4 bases and 8 bases, there was a span of 18 bases. In germline, CDR1 is SGHRS, CDR2 YFSETQ. The CDR3 length is 14 residues.

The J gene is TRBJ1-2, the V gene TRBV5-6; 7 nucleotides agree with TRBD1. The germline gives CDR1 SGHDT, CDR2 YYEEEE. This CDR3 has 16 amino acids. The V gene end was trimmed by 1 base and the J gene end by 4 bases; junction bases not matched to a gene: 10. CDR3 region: CASSLWFGQVSYGYTF. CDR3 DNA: TGTGCCAGCAGCTTGTGGTTTGGACAGGTGAGCTATGGCTACACCTTC.

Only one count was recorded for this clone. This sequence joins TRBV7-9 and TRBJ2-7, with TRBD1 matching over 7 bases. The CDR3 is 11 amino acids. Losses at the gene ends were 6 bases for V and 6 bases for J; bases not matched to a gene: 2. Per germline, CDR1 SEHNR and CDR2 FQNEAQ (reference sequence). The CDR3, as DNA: TGTGCCAGCAGTCCAGGGGGCGAGCAGTACTTC. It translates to CASSPGGEQYF. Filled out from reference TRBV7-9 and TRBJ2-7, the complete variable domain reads DTGVSQNPRHKITKRGQNVTFRCDPISEHNRLYWYRQTLGQGPEFLTYFQNEAQLEKSRLLSDRFSAERPKGSFSTLEIQRTEQGDSAMYLCASSPGGEQYFGPGTRLTVT.

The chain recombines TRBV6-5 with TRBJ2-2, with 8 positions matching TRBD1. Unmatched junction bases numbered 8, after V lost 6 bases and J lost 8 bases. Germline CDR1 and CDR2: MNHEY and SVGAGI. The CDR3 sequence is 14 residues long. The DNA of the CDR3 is TGTGCCAGCAGGATAGACAGGGGATCTGGGGAGCTGTTTTTT. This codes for CASRIDRGSGELFF.

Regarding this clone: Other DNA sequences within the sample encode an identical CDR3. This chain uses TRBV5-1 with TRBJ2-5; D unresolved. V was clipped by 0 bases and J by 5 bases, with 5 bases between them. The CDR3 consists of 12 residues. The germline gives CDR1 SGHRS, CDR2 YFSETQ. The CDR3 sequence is CASSLALETQYF. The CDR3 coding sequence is TGCGCCAGCAGCTTGGCCTTGGAGACCCAGTACTTC.

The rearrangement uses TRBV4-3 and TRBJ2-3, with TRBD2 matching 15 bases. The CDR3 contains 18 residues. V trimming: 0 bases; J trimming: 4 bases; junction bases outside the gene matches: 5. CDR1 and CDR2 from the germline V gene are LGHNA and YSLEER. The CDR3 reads CASSQDRTSGGASDTQYF. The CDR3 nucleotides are TGCGCCAGCAGCCAAGACCGGACTAGCGGGGGGGCGTCAGATACGCAGTATTTT.

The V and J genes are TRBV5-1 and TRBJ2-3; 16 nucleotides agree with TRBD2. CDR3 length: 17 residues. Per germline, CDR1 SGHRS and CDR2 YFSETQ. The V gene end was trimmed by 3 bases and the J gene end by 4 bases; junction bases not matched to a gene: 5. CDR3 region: CASSSGTSGGVSDTQYF. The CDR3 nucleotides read TGCGCCAGCAGCTCTGGGACTAGCGGGGGGGTGTCAGATACGCAGTATTTT.

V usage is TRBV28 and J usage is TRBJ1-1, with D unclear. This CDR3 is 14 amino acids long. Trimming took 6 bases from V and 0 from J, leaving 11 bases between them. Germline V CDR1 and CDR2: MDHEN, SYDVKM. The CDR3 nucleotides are TGTGCCAGCAGCCCAGGAAAGTTGAACACTGAAGCTTTCTTT. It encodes CASSPGKLNTEAFF.

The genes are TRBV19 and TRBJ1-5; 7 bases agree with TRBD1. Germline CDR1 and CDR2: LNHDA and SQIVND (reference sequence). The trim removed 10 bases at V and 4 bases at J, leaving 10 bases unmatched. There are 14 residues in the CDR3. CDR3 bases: TGTGCCACCAACTCCGGCAGGGGGAATCAGCCCCAGCATTTT. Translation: CATNSGRGNQPQHF.

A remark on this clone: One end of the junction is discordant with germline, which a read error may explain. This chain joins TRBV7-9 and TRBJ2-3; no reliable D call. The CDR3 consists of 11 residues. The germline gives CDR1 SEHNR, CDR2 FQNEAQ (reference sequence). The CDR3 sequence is CSSSSTDTQYF. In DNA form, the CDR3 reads TGTTCCAGCAGCTCTACGGATACGCAGTATTTT.

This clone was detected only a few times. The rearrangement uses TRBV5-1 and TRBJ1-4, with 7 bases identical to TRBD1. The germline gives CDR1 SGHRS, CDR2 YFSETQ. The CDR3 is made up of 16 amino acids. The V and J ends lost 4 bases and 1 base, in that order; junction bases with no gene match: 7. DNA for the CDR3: TGCGCCAGCAGCCTCAGACAGGGAGGAACTAATGAAAAACTGTTTTTT. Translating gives CASSLRQGGTNEKLFF.

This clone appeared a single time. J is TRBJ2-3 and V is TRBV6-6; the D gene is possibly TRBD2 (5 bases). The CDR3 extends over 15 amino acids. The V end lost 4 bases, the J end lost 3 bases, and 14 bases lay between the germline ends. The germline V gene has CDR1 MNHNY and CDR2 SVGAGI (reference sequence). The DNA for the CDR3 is TGTGCCAGCAGTTCGGGGAGTCTGGCAACAGATACGCAGTATTTT. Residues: CASSSGSLATDTQYF.

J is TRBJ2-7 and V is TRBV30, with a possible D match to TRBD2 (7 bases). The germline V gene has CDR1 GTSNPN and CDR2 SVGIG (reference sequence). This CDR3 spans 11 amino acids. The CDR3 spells CAGGPLREQYF. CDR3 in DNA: TGTGCGGGGGGGCCTTTACGTGAGCAGTACTTC.

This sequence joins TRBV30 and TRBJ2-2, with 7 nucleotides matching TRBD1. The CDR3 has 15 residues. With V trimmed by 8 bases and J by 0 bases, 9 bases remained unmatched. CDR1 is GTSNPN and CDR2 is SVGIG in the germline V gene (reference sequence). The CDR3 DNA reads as TGTGCCAGTTCCGGGACAGCAACGAACACCGGGGAGCTGTTTTTT. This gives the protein CASSGTATNTGELFF.

The CDR3 DNA reads TGTGCCAGTAGTATTGGGGCAGTAGGGAGCAATCAGCCCCAGCATTTT. Encoded protein: CASSIGAVGSNQPQHF. The chain links TRBV19 to TRBJ1-5, with a tentative D call TRBD1 (5 bases). The CDR3 runs 16 residues. Germline V CDR1 and CDR2: LNHDA, SQIVND (reference sequence). V lost 3 bases and J lost 1, with 13 bases in between.

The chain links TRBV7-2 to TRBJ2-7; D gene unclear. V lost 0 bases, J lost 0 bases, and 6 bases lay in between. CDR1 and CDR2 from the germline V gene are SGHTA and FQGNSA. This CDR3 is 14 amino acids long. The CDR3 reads CASSLARSSYEQYF. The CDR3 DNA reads TGTGCCAGCAGCTTAGCGCGAAGCTCCTACGAGCAGTACTTC.

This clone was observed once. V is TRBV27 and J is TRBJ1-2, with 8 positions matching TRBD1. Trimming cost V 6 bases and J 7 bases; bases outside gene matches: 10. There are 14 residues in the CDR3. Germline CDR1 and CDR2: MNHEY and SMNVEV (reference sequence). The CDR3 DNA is TGTGCCAGCAGCCGCCCCGGACAGGGTCGTGGCTACACCTTC. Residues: CASSRPGQGRGYTF.

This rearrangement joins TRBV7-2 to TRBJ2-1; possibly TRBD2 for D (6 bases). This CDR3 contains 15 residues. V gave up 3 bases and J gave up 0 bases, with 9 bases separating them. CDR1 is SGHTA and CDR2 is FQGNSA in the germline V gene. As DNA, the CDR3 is TGTGCCAGCAGCTTCGGCGGGGCCTCCTACAATGAGCAGTTCTTC. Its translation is CASSFGGASYNEQFF.

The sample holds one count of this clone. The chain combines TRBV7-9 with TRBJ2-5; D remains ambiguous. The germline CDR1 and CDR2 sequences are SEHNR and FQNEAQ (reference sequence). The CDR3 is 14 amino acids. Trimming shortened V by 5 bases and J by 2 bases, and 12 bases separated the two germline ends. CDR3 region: CASSPQSIQETQYF. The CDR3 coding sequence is TGTGCCAGCAGCCCACAATCGATTCAAGAGACCCAGTACTTC.

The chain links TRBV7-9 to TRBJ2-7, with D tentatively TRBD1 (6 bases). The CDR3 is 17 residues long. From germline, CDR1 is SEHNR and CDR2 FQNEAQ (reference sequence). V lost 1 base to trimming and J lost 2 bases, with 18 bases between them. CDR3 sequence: CASSLDVGLQGTYEQYF. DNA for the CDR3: TGTGCCAGCAGCTTAGATGTGGGGCTACAGGGAACCTACGAGCAGTACTTC.

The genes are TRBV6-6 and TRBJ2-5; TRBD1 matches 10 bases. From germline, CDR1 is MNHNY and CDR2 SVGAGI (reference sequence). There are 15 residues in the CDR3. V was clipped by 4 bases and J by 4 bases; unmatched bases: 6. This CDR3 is CASSSPGQGIETQYF. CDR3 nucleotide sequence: TGTGCCAGCAGTTCACCGGGACAGGGGATAGAGACCCAGTACTTC.

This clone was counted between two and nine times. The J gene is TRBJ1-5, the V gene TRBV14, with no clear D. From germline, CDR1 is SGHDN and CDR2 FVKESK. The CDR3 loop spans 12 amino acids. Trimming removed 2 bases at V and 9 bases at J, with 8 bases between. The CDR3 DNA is TGTGCCAGCAGCCAACCGTTCAGGCCCCAGCATTTT. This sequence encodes CASSQPFRPQHF.

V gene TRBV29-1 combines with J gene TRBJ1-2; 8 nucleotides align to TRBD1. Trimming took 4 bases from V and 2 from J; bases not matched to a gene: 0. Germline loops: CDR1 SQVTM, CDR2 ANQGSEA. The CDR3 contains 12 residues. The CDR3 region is CSVGTGNYGYTF. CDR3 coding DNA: TGCAGCGTTGGGACAGGGAACTATGGCTACACCTTC. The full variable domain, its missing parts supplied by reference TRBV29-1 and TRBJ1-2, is SAVISQKPSRDICQRGTSLTIQCQVDSQVTMMFWYRQQPGQSLTLIATANQGSEATYESGFVIDKFPISRPNLTFSTLTVSNMSPEDSSIYLCSVGTGNYGYTFGSGTRLTVV.